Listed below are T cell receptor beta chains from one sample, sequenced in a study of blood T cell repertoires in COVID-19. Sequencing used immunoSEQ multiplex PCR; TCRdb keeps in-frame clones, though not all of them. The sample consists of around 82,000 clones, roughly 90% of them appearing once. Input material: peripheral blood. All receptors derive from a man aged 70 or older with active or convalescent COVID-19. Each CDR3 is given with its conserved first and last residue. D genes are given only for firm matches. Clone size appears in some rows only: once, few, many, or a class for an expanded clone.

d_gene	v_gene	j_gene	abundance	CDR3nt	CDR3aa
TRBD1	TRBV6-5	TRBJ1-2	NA	TGTGCCAGCAGTCCCGGGACAGGGAATAACTATGGCTACACCTTC	CASSPGTGNNYGYTF
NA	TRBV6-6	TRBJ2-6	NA	TGTGCCAGCAGTTACACCAGGCTAGCCAACGTCCTGACTTTC	CASSYTRLANVLTF
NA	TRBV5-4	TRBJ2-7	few	TGTGCCAGCAGCTTGGGGGCAGGGTACGAGCAGTACTTC	CASSLGAGYEQYF
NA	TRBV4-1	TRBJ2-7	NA	TGCGCCAGCAGCCAATCGGTACAAGCGCCAATTCCCTACGAGCAGTACTTC	CASSQSVQAPIPYEQYF
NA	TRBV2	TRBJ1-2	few	TGTGCCAGCAGTGACAGGGGCTACTATGGCTACACCTTC	CASSDRGYYGYTF
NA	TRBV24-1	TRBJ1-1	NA	TGTGCCACCAGCCAAAGACAGAACACTGAAGCTTTCTTT	CATSQRQNTEAFF
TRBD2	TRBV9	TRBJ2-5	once	TGTGCCAGCAGCCCCGGGAATAGCGGGGGCCTACAAGAGACCCAGTACTTC	CASSPGNSGGLQETQYF
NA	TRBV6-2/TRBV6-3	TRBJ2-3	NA	TGTGCCAGCAGCAAATCAGCGGATACGCAGTATTTT	CASSKSADTQYF
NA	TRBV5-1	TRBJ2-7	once	TGCGCCAGCAGCTTGGGCAGGGTAAACTACGAGCAGTACTTC	CASSLGRVNYEQYF
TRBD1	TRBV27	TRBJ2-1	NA	TGTGCCAGCAGTGCCGACAGGGGCCCTTACAATGAGCAGTTCTTC	CASSADRGPYNEQFF
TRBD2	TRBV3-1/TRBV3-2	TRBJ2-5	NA	TGTGCCAGCGGGACTAGCCGGAGAGAGACCCAGTACTTC	CASGTSRRETQYF
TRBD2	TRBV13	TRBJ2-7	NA	TGTGCCAGCAGCATCGGGACTAGCGGGGGGGCCTCGGTCTACGAGCAGTACTTC	CASSIGTSGGASVYEQYF
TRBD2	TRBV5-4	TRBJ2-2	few	TGTGCCAGCAGCCCCTACGGAGCGGGGGGCACCGAGGGGGAGCTGTTTTTT	CASSPYGAGGTEGELFF
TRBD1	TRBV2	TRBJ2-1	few	TGTGCCAGCAGAGCGACAGGGGCCTACAATGAGCAGTTCTTC	CASRATGAYNEQFF
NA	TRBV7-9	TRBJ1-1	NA	TGTGCCAGCAGCTTAAACAGGGAGACTGAAGCTTTCTTT	CASSLNRETEAFF
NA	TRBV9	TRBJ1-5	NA	TGTGCCAGCAGCGTAGGGTCAGGCAATCAGCCCCAGCATTTT	CASSVGSGNQPQHF
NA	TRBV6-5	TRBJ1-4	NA	TGTGCCAGCAGGGCAGGGTCCACTAATGAAAAACTGTTTTTT	CASRAGSTNEKLFF
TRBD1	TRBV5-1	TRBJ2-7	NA	TGCGCCAGCAGCTGGGACAGTTCCTACGAGCAGTACTTC	CASSWDSSYEQYF
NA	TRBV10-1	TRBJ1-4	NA	TGCGCCAGCAGTGCGTCCCAGGAAAAACTGTTTTTT	CASSASQEKLFF
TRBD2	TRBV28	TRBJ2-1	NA	TGTGCCAGCAGTACCACCCTAGCGGGGCGGGACAATGAGCAGTTCTTC	CASSTTLAGRDNEQFF
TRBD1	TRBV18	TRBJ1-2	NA	TGTGCCAGCTCGCTTAACAGGGGAATTAACTATGGCTACACCTTC	CASSLNRGINYGYTF
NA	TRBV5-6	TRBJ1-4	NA	TGTGCCAGCAGCTTCCGGGGAACCAATGAAAAACTGTTTTTT	CASSFRGTNEKLFF
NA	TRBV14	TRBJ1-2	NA	TGTGCCAGCAGCCAAGATCTGAATAGTGGCTACACCTTC	CASSQDLNSGYTF
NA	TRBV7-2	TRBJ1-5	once	TGTGCCAGCAACACGGGGGGGGAGGGAAATCAGCCCCAGCATTTT	CASNTGGEGNQPQHF
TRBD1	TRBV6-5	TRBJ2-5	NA	TGTGCCAGCAGCTTCCCGGCAGGGGGCGGGGAGACCCAGTACTTC	CASSFPAGGGETQYF
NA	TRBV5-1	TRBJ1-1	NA	TGCGCCAGCAGGAATGACTCGAACACTGAAGCTTTCTTT	CASRNDSNTEAFF
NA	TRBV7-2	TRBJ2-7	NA	TGTGCCAGCAGCTTATTGACAAGAAGCGAGCAGTACTTC	CASSLLTRSEQYF
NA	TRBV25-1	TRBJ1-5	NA	TGTGCCAGCAGTGAACTGACAAGTCAGCCCCAGCATTTT	CASSELTSQPQHF
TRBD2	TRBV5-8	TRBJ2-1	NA	TGTGCCAGCAGTTCGTCTAGCGGCAGCTCCTACAATGAGCAGTTCTTC	CASSSSSGSSYNEQFF
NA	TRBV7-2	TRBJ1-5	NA	TGTGCCAGCAGCTTCGGCGGCGATCAGCCCCAGCATTTT	CASSFGGDQPQHF
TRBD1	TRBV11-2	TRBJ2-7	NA	TGTGCCAGCAGCTACCGACAGGGGGCGGGGGAGCAGTACTTC	CASSYRQGAGEQYF
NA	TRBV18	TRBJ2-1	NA	TGTGCCAGCACCCGGGAGATCGGGAGCAATGAGCAGTTCTTC	CASTREIGSNEQFF
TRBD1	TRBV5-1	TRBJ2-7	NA	TGCGCCAGCAGCGTACAGGGGGCCTACGAGCAGTACTTC	CASSVQGAYEQYF
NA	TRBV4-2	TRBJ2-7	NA	TGTGCCAGCAGCCAAGACCCTAGCTCCTACGAGCAGTACTTC	CASSQDPSSYEQYF
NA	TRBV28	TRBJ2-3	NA	TGTGCCAGCAGTTTATGGCGGAGGGCCACAGATACGCAGTATTTT	CASSLWRRATDTQYF
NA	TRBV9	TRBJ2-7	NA	TGTGCCAGCAGCGTGTCTGGGGGCGGGCACGAGCAGTACTTC	CASSVSGGGHEQYF
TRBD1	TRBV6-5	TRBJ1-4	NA	TGTGCCAGCAGTTACCGACAGGGGGCGCGGGAAAAACTGTTTTTT	CASSYRQGAREKLFF
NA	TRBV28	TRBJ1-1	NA	TGTGCCAGCAGCCCCGACTCCCCCGGCGCTTTCTTT	CASSPDSPGAFF
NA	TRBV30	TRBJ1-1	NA	TGTGCCTGGAGTGTAAGCCCTGAAGCTTTCTTT	CAWSVSPEAFF
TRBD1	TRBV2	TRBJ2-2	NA	TGTGCCAGCAGAGGACAGGCCAACACCGGGGAGCTGTTTTTT	CASRGQANTGELFF
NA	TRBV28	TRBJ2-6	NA	TGTGCCAGCAACCGCGGTTCTGGGGCCAACGTCCTGACTTTC	CASNRGSGANVLTF
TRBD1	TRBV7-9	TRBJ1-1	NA	TGTGCCAGCAGCTTAGCTGGGACAGGGCATGTCGGCACTGAAGCTTTCTTT	CASSLAGTGHVGTEAFF
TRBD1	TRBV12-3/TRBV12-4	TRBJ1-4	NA	TGTGCCAGCAGTCAGGGGGGAGAGGAAAAACTGTTTTTT	CASSQGGEEKLFF
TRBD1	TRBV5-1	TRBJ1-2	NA	TGCGCCAGCATGCCGACAGGGGGGGGACCCTATTCTGGCTACACCTTC	CASMPTGGGPYSGYTF
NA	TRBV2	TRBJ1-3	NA	TGTGCCAGCAGGGATGGGACAAACTCTGGAAACACCATATATTTT	CASRDGTNSGNTIYF
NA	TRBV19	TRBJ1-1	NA	TGTGCCAGTAGTATTCAACAGGGTTGGTACACTGAAGCTTTCTTT	CASSIQQGWYTEAFF
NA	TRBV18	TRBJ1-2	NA	TGTGCCAGCTCACCAAACAGGGTCGCTAACTATGGCTACACCTTC	CASSPNRVANYGYTF
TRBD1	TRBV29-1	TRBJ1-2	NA	TGCAGCGTTGAAGATGTCCGGACAGGGGTTGTTGGCTACACCTTC	CSVEDVRTGVVGYTF
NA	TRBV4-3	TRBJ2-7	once	TGCGCCAGCAGCCAAGGACCTCGGGGATGGTACGACGAGCAGTACTTC	CASSQGPRGWYDEQYF